This TCR beta chain was captured in a study of shared clonotypes between healthy human individuals. Naive CD8 populations comprised CD45RO-negative cells positively selected for CCR7, excluding terminally differentiated effector memory CD45RA+ cells. Sequenced by immunoSEQ multiplex PCR; TCRdb stores in-frame clones only, minus some. The sample shows around 1.9 million clones, roughly 93% of them seen only once. The ends were cut back, 2 bases at V and 1 base at J, with 10 bases in the middle. There are 15 residues in the CDR3. Germline V gene lookup returns CDR1 MDHEN and CDR2 SYDVKM. This receptor was identified in a man aged 18-30 years in good health. Some clones in this sample may be carry-over from other donors' samples. Specimen: naive CD8+ T cells from PBMCs. The chain combines TRBV28 with TRBJ2-3; no definite D call. The DNA of the CDR3 is TGTGCCAGCAGTTTAACCACGATGCGCACAGATACGCAGTATTTT. Its protein is CASSLTTMRTDTQYF. Filled out from reference TRBV28 and TRBJ2-3, the complete variable domain reads DVKVTQSSRYLVKRTGEKVFLECVQDMDHENMFWYRQDPGLGLRLIYFSYDVKMKEKGDIPEGYSVSREKKERFSLILESASTNQTSMYLCASSLTTMRTDTQYFGPGTRLTVL.